The clone carrying this T cell receptor (beta chain) has ten or more counts. Its antigen is still unknown. These data come from a study of shared clonotypes between healthy human individuals. Study results and limitations: Among donors, the sharing of clonotypes was expected to be influenced by sequencing depth.

Looked up from germline, CDR1 is SGHTA and CDR2 is FQGNSA. Between the trimmed V and J ends, which lost 2 bases and 2 bases, there was a span of 10 bases. The CDR3 consists of 15 residues. Unsorted PBMC replicate PCRs used roughly 300 ng DNA, 25,000 to 35,000 T cell genomes. Unsorted PBMC DNA went through sequencing on ten immunoSEQ deep assay plates. Libraries were prepared by immunoSEQ multiplex PCR; TCRdb keeps only in-frame clonotypes and omits some of them. This table has 450,000 to 500,000 clones, roughly 80% appearing once. V usage is TRBV7-2 and J usage is TRBJ1-5; no firm D call. The clonotype originates from a middle-aged woman in good health. Some clones in this sample may be carry-over from other donors' samples. Sequencing was carried out using PBMCs. The CDR3, as DNA: TGTGCCAGCAGCTTAACGAGGACTGGCAATCAGCCCCAGCATTTT. It codes for CASSLTRTGNQPQHF.